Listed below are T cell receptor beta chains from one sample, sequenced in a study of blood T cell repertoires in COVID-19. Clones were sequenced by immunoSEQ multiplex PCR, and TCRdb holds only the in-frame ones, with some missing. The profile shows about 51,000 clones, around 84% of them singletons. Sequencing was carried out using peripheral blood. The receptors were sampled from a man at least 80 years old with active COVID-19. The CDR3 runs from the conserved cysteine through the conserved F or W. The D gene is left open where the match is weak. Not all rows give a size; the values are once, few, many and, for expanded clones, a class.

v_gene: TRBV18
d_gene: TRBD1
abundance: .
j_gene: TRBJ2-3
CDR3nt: TGTGCCAGCTCACCACTCTCAGACAGGGGCGATACGCAGTATTTT
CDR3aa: CASSPLSDRGDTQYF

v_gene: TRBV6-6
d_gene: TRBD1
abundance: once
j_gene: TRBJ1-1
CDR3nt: TGTGCCAGCAGAAATACAGGGGGCGGCACTGAAGCTTTCTTT
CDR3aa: CASRNTGGGTEAFF

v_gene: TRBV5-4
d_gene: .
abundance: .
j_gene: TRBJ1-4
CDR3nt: TGTGCCAGCAGCCCCGGACAGCTTAATGAAAAACTGTTTTTT
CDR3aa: CASSPGQLNEKLFF

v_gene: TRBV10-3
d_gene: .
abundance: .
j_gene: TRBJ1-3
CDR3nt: TGTGCCATCAGCCCCAAGACAGGTGGAAACACCATATATTTT
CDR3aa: CAISPKTGGNTIYF

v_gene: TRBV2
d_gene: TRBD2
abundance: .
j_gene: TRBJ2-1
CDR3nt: TGTGCCAGCAGTGAAGCTCCAGCGGGATCCTACAATGAGCAGTTCTTC
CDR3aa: CASSEAPAGSYNEQFF

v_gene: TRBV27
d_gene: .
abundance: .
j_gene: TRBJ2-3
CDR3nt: TGTGCCAGCAGTTTATCGAGCAAGCTAGCGATCAGCACAGATACGCAGTATTTT
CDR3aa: CASSLSSKLAISTDTQYF

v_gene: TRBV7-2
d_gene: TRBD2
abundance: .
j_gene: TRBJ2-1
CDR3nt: TGTGCCAGCAGCTTATCTTCTAGCGGATACAATGAGCAGTTCTTC
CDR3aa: CASSLSSSGYNEQFF

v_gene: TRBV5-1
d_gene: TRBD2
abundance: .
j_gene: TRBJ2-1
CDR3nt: TGCGCCAGCAGTTTACTAGCGAGTAGCTCCTACAATGAGCAGTTCTTC
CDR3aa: CASSLLASSSYNEQFF

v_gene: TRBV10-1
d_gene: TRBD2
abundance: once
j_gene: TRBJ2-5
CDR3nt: TGCGCCAGGTTACAGCGGGGCCAAGAGACCCAGTACTTC
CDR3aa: CARLQRGQETQYF

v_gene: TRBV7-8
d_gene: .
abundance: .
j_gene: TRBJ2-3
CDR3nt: TGTGCCAGCAGCTACCGGTCCCTGGGCACCGGGGTTACGCAGTATTTT
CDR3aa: CASSYRSLGTGVTQYF

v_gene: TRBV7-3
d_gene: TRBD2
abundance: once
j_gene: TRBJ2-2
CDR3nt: TGTGCCAGCAGGTTAAGAGCTAGCGGGAGTCTAACCGGGGAGCTGTTTTTT
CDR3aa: CASRLRASGSLTGELFF

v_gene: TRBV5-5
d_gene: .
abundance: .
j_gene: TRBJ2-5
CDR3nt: TGTGCCAGCAGCTTGGCCCCAGACCAAGAGACCCAGTACTTC
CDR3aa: CASSLAPDQETQYF

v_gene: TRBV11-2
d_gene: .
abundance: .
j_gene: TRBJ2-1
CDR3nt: TGTGCCAGCAGCTTAGGGTATGGGAGTGAGCAGTTCTTC
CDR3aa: CASSLGYGSEQFF

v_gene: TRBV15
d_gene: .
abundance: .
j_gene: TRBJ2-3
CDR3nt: TGTGCCACCAGCAGGACAGCCTTCGGCACAGATACGCAGTATTTT
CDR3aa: CATSRTAFGTDTQYF

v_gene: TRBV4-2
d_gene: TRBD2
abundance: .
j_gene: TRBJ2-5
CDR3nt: TGTGCCAGCAGCCAAGAATTTGGGACTAGCAGAGAGACCCAGTACTTC
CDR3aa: CASSQEFGTSRETQYF

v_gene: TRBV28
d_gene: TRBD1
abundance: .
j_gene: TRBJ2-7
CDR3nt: TGTGCCAGCAGTTTCATGCGACAGGGGAGCTACGAGCAGTACTTC
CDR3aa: CASSFMRQGSYEQYF

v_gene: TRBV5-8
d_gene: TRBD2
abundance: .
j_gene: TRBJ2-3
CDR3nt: TGTGCCAGCAGCTTGGGACTAGCGGCGGTCACAGATACGCAGTATTTT
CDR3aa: CASSLGLAAVTDTQYF

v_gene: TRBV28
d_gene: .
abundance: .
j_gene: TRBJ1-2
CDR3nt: TGTGCCACGAGGTGGGGGGGGGACTATGGCTACACCTTC
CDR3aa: CATRWGGDYGYTF

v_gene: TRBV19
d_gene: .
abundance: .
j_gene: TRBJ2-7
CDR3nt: TGTGCCAGTAGCCGCAGGGGGTCGGGAGGGACTGGCACCCCCGAGCAGTACTTC
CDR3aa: CASSRRGSGGTGTPEQYF

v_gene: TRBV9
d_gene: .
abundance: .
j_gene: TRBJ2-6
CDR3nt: TGTGCCAGCATGGAGGGCTCTGGGGCCAACGTCCTGACTTTC
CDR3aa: CASMEGSGANVLTF

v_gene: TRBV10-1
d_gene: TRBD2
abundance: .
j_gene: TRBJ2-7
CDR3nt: TGCGCCAGCAGTGAGACCACTAGCGGGAGGGTCTACGAGCAGTACTTC
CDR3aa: CASSETTSGRVYEQYF

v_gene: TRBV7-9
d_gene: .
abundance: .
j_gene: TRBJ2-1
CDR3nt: TGTGCCAGCAGCTCCCAGGGGTACAATGAGCAGTTCTTC
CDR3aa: CASSSQGYNEQFF

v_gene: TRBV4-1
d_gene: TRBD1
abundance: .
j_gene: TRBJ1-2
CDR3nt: TGCGCCAGCAGCCAGAGGGCGGGGACAGGGGATGGCTACACCTTC
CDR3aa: CASSQRAGTGDGYTF

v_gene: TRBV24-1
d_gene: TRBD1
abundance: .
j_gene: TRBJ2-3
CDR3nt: TGTGCCACCAGTGATCCCGGGACAGGGGTGCGAGATACGCAGTATTTT
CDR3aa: CATSDPGTGVRDTQYF

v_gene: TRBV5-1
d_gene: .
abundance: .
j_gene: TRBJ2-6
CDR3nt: TGCGCCAGCAGCTTAACAGGGTCTGGGGCCAACGTCCTGACTTTC
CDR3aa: CASSLTGSGANVLTF

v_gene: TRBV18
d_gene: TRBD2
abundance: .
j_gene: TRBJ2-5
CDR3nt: TGTGCGACAGGACTAGCGGGAGAGACCCAGTACTTC
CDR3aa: CATGLAGETQYF

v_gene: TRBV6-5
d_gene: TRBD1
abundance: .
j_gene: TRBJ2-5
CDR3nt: TGTGCCAGCCGAGGGACAGGGGGTCAAGAGACCCAGTACTTC
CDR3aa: CASRGTGGQETQYF

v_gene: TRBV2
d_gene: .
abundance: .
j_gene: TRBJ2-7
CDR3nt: TGTGCCAGCAGCACAGGGATGGGGTCCTACGAGCAGTACTTC
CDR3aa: CASSTGMGSYEQYF

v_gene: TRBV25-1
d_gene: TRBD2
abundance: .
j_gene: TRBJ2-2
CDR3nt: TGTGCCAGCAGTGAAGAGGGCGGGAGGACTACCGGGGAGCTGTTTTTT
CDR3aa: CASSEEGGRTTGELFF

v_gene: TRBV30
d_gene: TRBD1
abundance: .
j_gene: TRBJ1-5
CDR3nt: TGTGCCTGGAGTGGGCAGGGGGATCAGCCCCAGCATTTT
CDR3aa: CAWSGQGDQPQHF

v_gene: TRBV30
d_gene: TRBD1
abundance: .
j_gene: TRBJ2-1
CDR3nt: TGTGCCGGCTCTCCCTGGGGACAGCCATCAAATGGGCAGTTCTTC
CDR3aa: CAGSPWGQPSNGQFF

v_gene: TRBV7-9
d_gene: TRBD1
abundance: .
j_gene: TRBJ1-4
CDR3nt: TGTGCCAGCAGCCGCGGGACAGTTGCAACTAATGAAAAACTGTTTTTT
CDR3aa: CASSRGTVATNEKLFF

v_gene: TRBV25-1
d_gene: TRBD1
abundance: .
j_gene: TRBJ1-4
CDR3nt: TGTGCCAGCAGTGACCAGACAGGGGGCGCGGTGGGAAAACTGTTTTTT
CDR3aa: CASSDQTGGAVGKLFF

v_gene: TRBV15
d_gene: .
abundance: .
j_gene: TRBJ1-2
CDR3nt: TGTGCCACCAGCACGGGGGGTAACTATGGCTACACCTTC
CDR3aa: CATSTGGNYGYTF